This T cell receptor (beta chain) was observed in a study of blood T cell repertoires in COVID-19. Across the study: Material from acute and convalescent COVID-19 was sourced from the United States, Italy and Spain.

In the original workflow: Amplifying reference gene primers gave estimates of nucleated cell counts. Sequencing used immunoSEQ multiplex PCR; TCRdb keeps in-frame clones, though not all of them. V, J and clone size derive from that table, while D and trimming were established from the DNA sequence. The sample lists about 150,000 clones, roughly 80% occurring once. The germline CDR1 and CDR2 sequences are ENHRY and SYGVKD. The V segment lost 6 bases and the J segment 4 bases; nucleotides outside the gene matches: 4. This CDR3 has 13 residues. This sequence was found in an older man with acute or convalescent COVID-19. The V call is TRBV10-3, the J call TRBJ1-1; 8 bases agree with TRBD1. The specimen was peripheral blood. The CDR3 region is CAIRSDRGTEAFF. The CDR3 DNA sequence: TGTGCCATCAGATCCGACAGGGGCACTGAAGCTTTCTTT.